Reported below is one T cell receptor (beta chain). The ends were cut back, 5 bases at V and 2 bases at J, with 16 bases in the middle. This CDR3 is built from 16 residues. Germline V gene sequence: CDR1 SGHTA, CDR2 FQGNSA. The source of the sample is a study of shared clonotypes between healthy human individuals. The repertoire was sequenced with immunoSEQ multiplex PCR; TCRdb's copy has only in-frame clones and lacks some. The sample lists roughly 2.2 million clones, 92% occurring once. CD45RA-negative memory and CD45RA+ naive subsets were split from the CD4+ cells. Material for sequencing was naive CD4+ T cells from PBMCs. The subset is: CD45RA+ positively selected. The genes are TRBV7-2 and TRBJ1-5; unclear D gene. This receptor was taken from a man between 18 and 35 years old in good health. Some clones in this sample may be carry-over from other donors' samples. Here the CDR3 reads CASSLGWGVGNQPQHF. The CDR3 DNA is TGTGCCAGCAGCCTTGGGTGGGGTGTAGGCAATCAGCCCCAGCATTTT.